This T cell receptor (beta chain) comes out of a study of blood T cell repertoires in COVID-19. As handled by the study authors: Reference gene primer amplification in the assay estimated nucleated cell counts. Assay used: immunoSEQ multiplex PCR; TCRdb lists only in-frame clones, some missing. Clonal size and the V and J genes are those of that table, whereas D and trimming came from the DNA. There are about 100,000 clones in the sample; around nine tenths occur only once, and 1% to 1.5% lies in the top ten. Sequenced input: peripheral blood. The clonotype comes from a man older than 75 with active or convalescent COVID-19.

The CDR3 here is CASSPRTGVGNTEAFF. The CDR3 nucleotides read TGCGCCAGCAGCCCCCGGACAGGGGTTGGGAACACTGAAGCTTTCTTT. The chain employs TRBV5-1 and TRBJ1-1; 9 bases are a match to TRBD1. The CDR3 is made up of 16 amino acids. V lost 4 bases, J lost 1 base, and 8 bases stayed unmatched. Germline assignment: CDR1 SGHRS and CDR2 YFSETQ.